This T cell receptor (beta chain) was found in a study of shared clonotypes between healthy human individuals. The table came from immunoSEQ multiplex PCR; TCRdb's copy has only in-frame clones and leaves some out. This table has about 1.5 million clones, about 98% appearing once. The CDR3 runs 14 residues. Trimming took off 2 bases at V and 0 bases at J, with 7 bases between the two ends. Per the germline V gene, CDR1 is SGHRS and CDR2 is YFSETQ. A remark on this clone: The identical CDR3 is also encoded by other nucleotide sequences in the sample.

This receptor was taken from a man aged 25 to 40 in good health. Sequenced: naive CD4+ T cells sorted from blood. The subset is: CD45RA+ positively selected. This chain joins TRBV5-1 and TRBJ2-3, with D perhaps TRBD1 (6 bases). CDR3 protein: CASSLQGSTDTQYF. The CDR3 DNA sequence: TGCGCCAGCAGCTTACAGGGTAGCACAGATACGCAGTATTTT.